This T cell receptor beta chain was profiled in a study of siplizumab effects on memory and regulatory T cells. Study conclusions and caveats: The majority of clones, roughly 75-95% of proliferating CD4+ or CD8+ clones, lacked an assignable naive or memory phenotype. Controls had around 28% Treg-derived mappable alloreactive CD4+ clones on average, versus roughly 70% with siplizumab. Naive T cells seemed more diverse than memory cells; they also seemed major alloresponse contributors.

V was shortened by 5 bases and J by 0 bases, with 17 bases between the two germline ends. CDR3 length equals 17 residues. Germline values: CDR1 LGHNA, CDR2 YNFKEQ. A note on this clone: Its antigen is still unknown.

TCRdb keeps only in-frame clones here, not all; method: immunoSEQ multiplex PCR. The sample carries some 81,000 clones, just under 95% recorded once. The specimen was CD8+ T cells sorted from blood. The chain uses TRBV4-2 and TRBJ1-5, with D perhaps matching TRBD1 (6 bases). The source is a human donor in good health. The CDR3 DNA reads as TGTGCCAGCAGCGCGACAGGAGGACTTGATAGCAATCAGCCCCAGCATTTT. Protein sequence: CASSATGGLDSNQPQHF.